The source of this T cell receptor (beta chain) is a study of blood T cell repertoires in COVID-19. Study details: Sites in the United States, Italy and Spain provided acute and convalescent COVID-19 samples. T cells, B-cell-depleted T cells, or PBMCs supplied cDNA or gDNA.

In the authors' methods: Reference gene primer amplification in the assay estimated nucleated cell counts. Clones were read by immunoSEQ multiplex PCR, and TCRdb kept only the in-frame ones, dropping some. The V and J calls and clone size are taken from that table; D and trimming were inferred from the DNA. Of around 50,000 clones in the sample, about 88% were seen once. The sample taken for sequencing was peripheral blood. This receptor was taken from a man aged 45-60 years with active COVID-19.

The CDR3 here is CASSRTSLNTGELFF. The DNA for the CDR3 is TGCGCCAGCAGTCGGACTAGCCTAAACACCGGGGAGCTGTTTTTT. The chain has TRBV4-1 and TRBJ2-2; 8 bases line up with TRBD2. Germline V CDR1 and CDR2: MGHRA, YSYEKL. This CDR3 is 15 amino acids long. The V gene end was trimmed by 6 bases and the J gene end by 2 bases; junction bases not matched to a gene: 5.